A selection of T cell receptor beta chains follows, all from one sample in a study of identical twins. TCRdb analysed the 5' RACE reads with MiXCR anew, one entry per CDR3 protein. This table has about 660,000 distinct CDR3 sequences, more than 6.5% appearing once. These data also formed part of another study, on yellow fever vaccine responses in identical twins.

The source material was PBMCs. These receptor sequences come from a woman under 30 in good health. Each CDR3 is given with its conserved first and last residue.

length	V	J	CDR3
14	TRBV2	TRBJ1-5	CASTFGGAGQPQHF
13	TRBV20-1	TRBJ2-7	CSARGSSPYEQYF
15	TRBV4-2	TRBJ2-3	CASSSGSAGVDTQYF
14	TRBV7-9	TRBJ2-7	CASSFPGGTYEQYF
14	TRBV27	TRBJ2-1	CASSYGRGTNEQFF
14	TRBV2	TRBJ1-1	CARGSGGPNTEAFF
11	TRBV29-1	TRBJ1-2	CSAGGDYGYTF
13	TRBV18	TRBJ1-2	CASSITSNYGYTF
16	TRBV11-2	TRBJ2-6	CASSARTSSGANVLTF
14	TRBV6-5	TRBJ1-3	CASSYRLSGNTIYF
16	TRBV7-2	TRBJ2-5	CASSLEMGRSKETQYF
17	TRBV6-2/TRBV6-3	TRBJ2-1	CASSRDVLPAPWNEQFF
18	TRBV15	TRBJ2-1	CATSRDSLLAGGFNEQFF
15	TRBV29-1	TRBJ2-1	CSVRPGVAGDNEQFF
15	TRBV7-9	TRBJ2-2	CASSLGTAYPGELFF
16	TRBV4-2	TRBJ2-7	CASSQEDRTSSYEQYF
14	TRBV20-1	TRBJ1-5	CSARDGRANQPQHF
15	TRBV12-3/TRBV12-4	TRBJ2-7	CASSLTSGGNYEQYF
14	TRBV20-1	TRBJ2-1	CSAPRTGMHNEQFF
11	TRBV5-1	TRBJ2-1	CATLVGNEQFF
16	TRBV5-6	TRBJ2-3	CASTLRGAPGEDTQYF
16	TRBV7-8	TRBJ2-1	CASSQGGLAINNEQFF
17	TRBV5-1	TRBJ2-1	CASSLPSSVSSYNEQFF
15	TRBV6-1	TRBJ2-1	CASSDLAGGLNEQFF
16	TRBV29-1	TRBJ2-5	CSVEGCVGCLQETQYF
13	TRBV10-1	TRBJ2-7	CATQAGIGYEQYF
17	TRBV5-6	TRBJ2-3	CASSSGVRAASTDTQYF
12	TRBV20-1	TRBJ1-2	CSAVQGDYGYTF
14	TRBV2	TRBJ2-3	CARKDVTSTDTQYF
14	TRBV20-1	TRBJ2-5	CSARLGTAQETQYF
13	TRBV12-3/TRBV12-4	TRBJ2-2	CASSPDITGELFF